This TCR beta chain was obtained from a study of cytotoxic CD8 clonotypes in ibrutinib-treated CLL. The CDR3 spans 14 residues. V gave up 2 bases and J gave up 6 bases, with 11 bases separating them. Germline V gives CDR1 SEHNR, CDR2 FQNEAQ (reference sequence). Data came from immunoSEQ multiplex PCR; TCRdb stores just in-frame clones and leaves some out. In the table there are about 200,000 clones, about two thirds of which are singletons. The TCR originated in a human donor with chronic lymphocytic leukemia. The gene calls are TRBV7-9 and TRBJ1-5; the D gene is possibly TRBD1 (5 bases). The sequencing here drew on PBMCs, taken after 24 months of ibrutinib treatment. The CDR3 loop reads CASSLSGNGQPQHF. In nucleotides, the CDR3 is TGTGCCAGCAGCTTATCAGGGAACGGTCAGCCCCAGCATTTT.